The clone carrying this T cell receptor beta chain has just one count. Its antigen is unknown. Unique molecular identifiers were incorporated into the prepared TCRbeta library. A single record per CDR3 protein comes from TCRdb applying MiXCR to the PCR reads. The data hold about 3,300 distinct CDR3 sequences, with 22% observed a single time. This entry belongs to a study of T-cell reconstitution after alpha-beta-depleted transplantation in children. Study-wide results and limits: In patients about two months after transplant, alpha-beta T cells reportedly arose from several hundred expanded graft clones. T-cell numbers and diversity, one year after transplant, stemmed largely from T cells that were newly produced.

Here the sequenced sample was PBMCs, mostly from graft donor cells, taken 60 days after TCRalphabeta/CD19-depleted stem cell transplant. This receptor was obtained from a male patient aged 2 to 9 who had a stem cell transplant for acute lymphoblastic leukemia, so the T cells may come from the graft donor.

The CDR3 DNA reads TGCAGTGCCAACCCGACTAGCGGGGGCAATGAGCAGTTCTTC. Translated: CSANPTSGGNEQFF. The gene calls are TRBV20-1 and TRBJ2-1; TRBD2 aligns across 12 bases. Germline V lookup: CDR1 DFQATT, CDR2 SNEGSKA (reference sequence). V shed 6 bases, J shed 6 bases, and the junction held 6 bases outside the gene matches. The length of the CDR3 is 14 residues.